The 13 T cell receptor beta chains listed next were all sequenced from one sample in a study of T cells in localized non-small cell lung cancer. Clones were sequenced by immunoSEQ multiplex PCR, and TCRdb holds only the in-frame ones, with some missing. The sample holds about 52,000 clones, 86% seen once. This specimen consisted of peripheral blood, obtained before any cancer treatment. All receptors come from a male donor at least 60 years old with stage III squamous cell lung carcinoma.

CDR3 in amino acids: CASSLGVAGGYEQYF. For the CDR3, the DNA is TGTGCCAGCAGCTTGGGGGTAGCGGGGGGCTACGAGCAGTACTTC. The genes are TRBV5-4 and TRBJ2-7, with 10 bases aligning to TRBD2. From germline, CDR1 is SGHNT and CDR2 YYREEE (reference sequence). The length of the CDR3 is 15 residues. Germline trimming cut 0 bases from V and 3 bases from J; bases unmatched to any gene: 3.

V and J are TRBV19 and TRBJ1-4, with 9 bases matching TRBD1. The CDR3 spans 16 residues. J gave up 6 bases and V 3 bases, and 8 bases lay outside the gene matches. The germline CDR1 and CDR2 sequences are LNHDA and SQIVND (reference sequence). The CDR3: CASSMYSRTGDEKLFF. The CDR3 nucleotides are TGTGCCAGTAGTATGTATAGTAGGACAGGGGATGAAAAACTGTTTTTT.

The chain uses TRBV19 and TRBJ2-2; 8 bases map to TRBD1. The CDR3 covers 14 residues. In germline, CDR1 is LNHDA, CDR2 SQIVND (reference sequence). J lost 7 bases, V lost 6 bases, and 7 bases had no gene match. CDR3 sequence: CASRVRGQSGELFF. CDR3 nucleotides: TGTGCCAGTAGGGTCAGGGGGCAGAGCGGGGAGCTGTTTTTT.

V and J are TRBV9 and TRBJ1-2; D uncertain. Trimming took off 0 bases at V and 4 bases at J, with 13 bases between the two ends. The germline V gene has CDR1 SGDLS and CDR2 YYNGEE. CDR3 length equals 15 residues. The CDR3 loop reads CASSVAGSGGYGYTF. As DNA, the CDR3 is TGTGCCAGCAGCGTAGCCGGCAGCGGAGGCTATGGCTACACCTTC. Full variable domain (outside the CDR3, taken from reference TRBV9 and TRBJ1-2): DSGVTQTPKHLITATGQRVTLRCSPRSGDLSVYWYQQSLDQGLQFLIQYYNGEERAKGNILERFSAQQFPDLHSELNLSSLELGDSALYFCASSVAGSGGYGYTFGSGTRLTVV.

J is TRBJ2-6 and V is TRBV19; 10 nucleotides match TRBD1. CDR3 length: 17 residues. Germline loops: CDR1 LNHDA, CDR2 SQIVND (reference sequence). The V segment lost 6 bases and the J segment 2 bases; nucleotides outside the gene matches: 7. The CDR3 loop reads CASRSGTGDPGANVLTF. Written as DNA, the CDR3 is TGTGCCAGTAGGTCCGGGACAGGGGATCCTGGGGCCAACGTCCTGACTTTC.

The CDR3 nucleotides are TGTGCCAGTAGGACGATGAGTCAGAGCAATCAGCCCCAGCATTTT. It is translated as CASRTMSQSNQPQHF. The rearrangement uses TRBV19 and TRBJ1-5; D ambiguous. The ends were cut back, 6 bases at V and 1 base at J, with 13 bases in the middle. CDR3 size: 15 residues. Germline loops: CDR1 LNHDA, CDR2 SQIVND (reference sequence).

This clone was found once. Here the CDR3 DNA reads TGCGCCAGCAGCTTAGGAGCGCAATCCTACAATGAGCAGTTCTTC. Protein product: CASSLGAQSYNEQFF. The V call is TRBV5-1, the J call TRBJ2-1; the D is unclear. Germline V gene sequence: CDR1 SGHRS, CDR2 YFSETQ. The CDR3 totals 15 residues. The ends were cut back, 2 bases at V and 1 base at J, with 10 bases in the middle.

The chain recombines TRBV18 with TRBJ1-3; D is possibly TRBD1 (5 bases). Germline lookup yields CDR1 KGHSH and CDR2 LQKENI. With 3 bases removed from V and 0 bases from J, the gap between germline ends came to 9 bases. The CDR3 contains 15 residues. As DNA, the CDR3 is TGTGCCAGCTCACCGACAGAGAGCTCTGGAAACACCATATATTTT. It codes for CASSPTESSGNTIYF.

The CDR3 reads CASRGAVTYNEQFF. CDR3 sequence (DNA): TGTGCCAGCAGGGGGGCGGTAACCTACAATGAGCAGTTCTTC. The rearrangement joins TRBV28 to TRBJ2-1, with D maybe TRBD1 (6 bases). Trimming removed 6 bases at V and 2 bases at J, with 11 bases between. The CDR3 contains 14 residues. Germline-derived CDR1 and CDR2 are MDHEN and SYDVKM.

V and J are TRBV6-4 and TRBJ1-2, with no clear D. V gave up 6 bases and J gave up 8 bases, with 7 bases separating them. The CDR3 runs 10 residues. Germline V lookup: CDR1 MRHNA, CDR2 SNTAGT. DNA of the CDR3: TGTGCCAGCAGATACGGCGGCTACACCTTC. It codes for CASRYGGYTF.

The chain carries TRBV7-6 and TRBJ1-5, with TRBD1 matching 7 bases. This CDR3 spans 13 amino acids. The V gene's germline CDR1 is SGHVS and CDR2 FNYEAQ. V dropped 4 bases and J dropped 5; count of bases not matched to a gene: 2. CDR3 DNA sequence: TGTGCCAGCAGCTCCGACAGGGATCAGCCCCAGCATTTT. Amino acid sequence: CASSSDRDQPQHF.

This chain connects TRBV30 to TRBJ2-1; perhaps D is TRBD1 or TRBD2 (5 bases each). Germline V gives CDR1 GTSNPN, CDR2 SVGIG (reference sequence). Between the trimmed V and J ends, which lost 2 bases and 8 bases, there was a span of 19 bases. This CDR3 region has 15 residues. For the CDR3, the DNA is TGTGCCTGGAGTCCCGGGACGGTAGGTGGGGATGAGCAGTTCTTC. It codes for CAWSPGTVGGDEQFF.

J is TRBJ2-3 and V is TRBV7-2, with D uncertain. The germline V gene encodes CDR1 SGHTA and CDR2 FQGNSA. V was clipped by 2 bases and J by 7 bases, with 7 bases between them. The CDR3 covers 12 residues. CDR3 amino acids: CASSLNGYTQYF. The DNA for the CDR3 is TGTGCCAGCAGCTTAAACGGTTATACGCAGTATTTT.